Listed below are T cell receptor beta chains from one sample, sequenced in a study of cytomegalovirus exposure and HLA in healthy donors. This table comes from immunoSEQ multiplex PCR, and its TCRdb copy is limited to in-frame clones, with some not included. Of about 110,000 clones in the sample, roughly four fifths were seen once. The source material was PBMCs. The receptors come from a man aged 50-60 years in good health and CMV-seronegative. Each CDR3 is given with its conserved first and last residue. The order of the fields is CDR3 protein, CDR3 DNA, J gene, clone size, V gene, D gene. The D gene is left open where the match is weak. Clone sizes are given selectively: once, few, many, or a class where the clone is expanded.

CDR3 protein: CASSFQDTNTEAFF
CDR3 DNA: TGTGCCAGCAGTTTCCAGGACACGAACACTGAAGCTTTCTTT
J gene: TRBJ1-1
clone size: NA
V gene: TRBV27
D gene: NA

CDR3 protein: CAWSQALDQPQHF
CDR3 DNA: TGTGCCTGGAGTCAGGCGTTGGATCAGCCCCAGCATTTT
J gene: TRBJ1-5
clone size: NA
V gene: TRBV30
D gene: NA

CDR3 protein: CASSFGEGETQYF
CDR3 DNA: TGCGCCAGCAGCTTTGGGGAGGGAGAGACCCAGTACTTC
J gene: TRBJ2-5
clone size: NA
V gene: TRBV5-1
D gene: TRBD2

CDR3 protein: CASSTQGWETQYF
CDR3 DNA: TGTGCCAGCAGTACCCAGGGGTGGGAGACCCAGTACTTC
J gene: TRBJ2-5
clone size: NA
V gene: TRBV28
D gene: NA

CDR3 protein: CASSQEGGRQETQYF
CDR3 DNA: TGCGCCAGCAGCCAAGAGGGAGGTCGTCAAGAGACCCAGTACTTC
J gene: TRBJ2-5
clone size: NA
V gene: TRBV4-1
D gene: NA

CDR3 protein: CASKWDSGNTIYF
CDR3 DNA: TGCGCCAGCAAATGGGACAGCGGAAACACCATATATTTT
J gene: TRBJ1-3
clone size: NA
V gene: TRBV5-1
D gene: TRBD1

CDR3 protein: CASSLGQILYGYTF
CDR3 DNA: TGTGCCAGCAGCTTAGGACAGATACTCTATGGCTACACCTTC
J gene: TRBJ1-2
clone size: NA
V gene: TRBV7-9
D gene: NA

CDR3 protein: CASSYSPGHTQETQYF
CDR3 DNA: TGTGCCAGCAGTTATTCGCCGGGACATACTCAAGAGACCCAGTACTTC
J gene: TRBJ2-5
clone size: NA
V gene: TRBV6-5
D gene: NA

CDR3 protein: CASRASGGLNTGELFF
CDR3 DNA: TGCGCCAGCAGAGCTAGCGGGGGGTTAAATACCGGGGAGCTGTTTTTT
J gene: TRBJ2-2
clone size: NA
V gene: TRBV10-2
D gene: TRBD2

CDR3 protein: CASSQQKNTDTQYF
CDR3 DNA: TGTGCCAGCAGCCAACAGAAAAACACAGATACGCAGTATTTT
J gene: TRBJ2-3
clone size: NA
V gene: TRBV4-2
D gene: NA

CDR3 protein: CASSPSLVDSPTWNEQFF
CDR3 DNA: TGTGCCAGCTCACCTAGCTTAGTGGACAGTCCTACTTGGAATGAGCAGTTCTTC
J gene: TRBJ2-1
clone size: NA
V gene: TRBV18
D gene: NA

CDR3 protein: CASSQTGGGTGELFF
CDR3 DNA: TGTGCCAGCAGCCAGACAGGCGGGGGGACCGGGGAGCTGTTTTTT
J gene: TRBJ2-2
clone size: NA
V gene: TRBV11-1
D gene: TRBD2

CDR3 protein: CASSRSGQGGNQPQHF
CDR3 DNA: TGTGCCAGCAGCCGATCGGGACAGGGAGGGAACCAGCCCCAGCATTTT
J gene: TRBJ1-5
clone size: NA
V gene: TRBV5-5
D gene: TRBD1

CDR3 protein: CASSLQGFPFNQPQHF
CDR3 DNA: TGTGCCAGCAGTTTACAGGGGTTCCCCTTTAACCAGCCCCAGCATTTT
J gene: TRBJ1-5
clone size: NA
V gene: TRBV28
D gene: NA

CDR3 protein: CASSTFRDRASNQPQHF
CDR3 DNA: TGTGCCAGCTCAACCTTTCGGGACAGGGCTAGCAATCAGCCCCAGCATTTT
J gene: TRBJ1-5
clone size: NA
V gene: TRBV18
D gene: TRBD1

CDR3 protein: CASSYTGFTEAFF
CDR3 DNA: TGTGCCAGCAGTTACACAGGGTTCACTGAAGCTTTCTTT
J gene: TRBJ1-1
clone size: NA
V gene: TRBV6-5
D gene: NA

CDR3 protein: CASSLVGDWEKLFF
CDR3 DNA: TGTGCCAGCAGCTTAGTAGGGGATTGGGAAAAACTGTTTTTT
J gene: TRBJ1-4
clone size: NA
V gene: TRBV7-2
D gene: NA

CDR3 protein: CAWSAPRPSLAGELFF
CDR3 DNA: TGTGCCTGGAGTGCTCCGCGGCCTTCCCTCGCGGGGGAGCTGTTTTTT
J gene: TRBJ2-2
clone size: few
V gene: TRBV30
D gene: NA

CDR3 protein: CASGLAGGNSPLHF
CDR3 DNA: TGTGCCAGCGGACTCGCGGGGGGGAATTCACCCCTCCACTTT
J gene: TRBJ1-6
clone size: NA
V gene: TRBV6-5
D gene: NA

CDR3 protein: CASSSRDRGPNQPQHF
CDR3 DNA: TGTGCCAGCAGTTCCCGGGACAGGGGTCCTAATCAGCCCCAGCATTTT
J gene: TRBJ1-5
clone size: NA
V gene: TRBV28
D gene: TRBD1

CDR3 protein: CASSAQRNTEAFF
CDR3 DNA: TGTGCCAGCAGCGCACAAAGGAACACTGAAGCTTTCTTT
J gene: TRBJ1-1
clone size: NA
V gene: TRBV11-2
D gene: NA

CDR3 protein: CASRDRGNSGANVLTF
CDR3 DNA: TGTGCCAGTAGGGACAGGGGGAACTCTGGGGCCAACGTCCTGACTTTC
J gene: TRBJ2-6
clone size: NA
V gene: TRBV19
D gene: TRBD1

CDR3 protein: CASSNVGQGSIGANVLTF
CDR3 DNA: NA
J gene: TRBJ2-6
clone size: NA
V gene: TRBV21-1
D gene: NA

CDR3 protein: CASRDLSYEETQYF
CDR3 DNA: TGTGCCAGCAGAGACTTGTCATATGAGGAGACCCAGTACTTC
J gene: TRBJ2-5
clone size: NA
V gene: TRBV6-5
D gene: NA

CDR3 protein: CASSLGVQPQHF
CDR3 DNA: TGTGCCAGCAGCTTAGGAGTACAGCCCCAGCATTTT
J gene: TRBJ1-5
clone size: NA
V gene: TRBV7-9
D gene: NA

CDR3 protein: CATSLTGNTGELFF
CDR3 DNA: TGTGCCACCTCATTGACAGGCAACACCGGGGAGCTGTTTTTT
J gene: TRBJ2-2
clone size: once
V gene: TRBV19
D gene: NA

CDR3 protein: CASIGGQEGIEKLFF
CDR3 DNA: TGTGCCAGCATCGGGGGACAGGAGGGTATTGAAAAACTGTTTTTT
J gene: TRBJ1-4
clone size: NA
V gene: TRBV21-1
D gene: NA

CDR3 protein: CASRATGVRTEAFF
CDR3 DNA: TGTGCCAGCAGAGCGACAGGGGTTCGCACTGAAGCTTTCTTT
J gene: TRBJ1-1
clone size: few
V gene: TRBV6-1
D gene: TRBD1

CDR3 protein: CASSQVLSGFNEQFF
CDR3 DNA: TGCGCCAGCAGCCAGGTTCTTAGCGGGTTCAATGAGCAGTTCTTC
J gene: TRBJ2-1
clone size: NA
V gene: TRBV4-3
D gene: TRBD2

CDR3 protein: CASSQDRASGRNIQYF
CDR3 DNA: TGCGCCAGCAGCCAAGATCGGGCTAGCGGTCGGAACATTCAGTACTTC
J gene: TRBJ2-4
clone size: NA
V gene: TRBV4-3
D gene: TRBD2

CDR3 protein: CASSWADSYEQYF
CDR3 DNA: TGTGCCAGCAGTTGGGCAGACTCCTACGAGCAGTACTTC
J gene: TRBJ2-7
clone size: once
V gene: TRBV27
D gene: NA

CDR3 protein: CASSLGLARNSPLHF
CDR3 DNA: TGCGCCAGCAGCTTGGGACTGGCGAGGAATTCACCCCTCCACTTT
J gene: TRBJ1-6
clone size: NA
V gene: TRBV5-1
D gene: NA

CDR3 protein: CASSPGQGVTEAFF
CDR3 DNA: TGTGCCAGCTCACCGGGTCAGGGGGTCACTGAAGCTTTCTTT
J gene: TRBJ1-1
clone size: NA
V gene: TRBV18
D gene: TRBD1

CDR3 protein: CASSLVGGGQGHGYTF
CDR3 DNA: TGTGCCAGCAGCTTAGTAGGGGGAGGACAGGGGCATGGCTACACCTTC
J gene: TRBJ1-2
clone size: NA
V gene: TRBV7-2
D gene: TRBD1

CDR3 protein: CASSNAGGSAYSPLHF
CDR3 DNA: TGTGCCAGCAGCAATGCAGGGGGCTCCGCCTATTCACCCCTCCACTTT
J gene: TRBJ1-6
clone size: NA
V gene: TRBV21-1
D gene: NA

CDR3 protein: CASSYSGRGRGQYF
CDR3 DNA: TGTGCCAGCAGCTACTCGGGGAGGGGGAGGGGGCAGTACTTC
J gene: TRBJ2-7
clone size: NA
V gene: TRBV6-6
D gene: NA

CDR3 protein: CASSLGQGSNQPQHF
CDR3 DNA: TGCGCCAGCAGCTTGGGACAGGGGAGCAATCAGCCCCAGCATTTT
J gene: TRBJ1-5
clone size: NA
V gene: TRBV5-1
D gene: TRBD1

CDR3 protein: CASSRTGHLSYNSPLHF
CDR3 DNA: TGTGCCAGCAGTCGGACAGGGCACCTCTCCTATAATTCACCCCTCCACTTT
J gene: TRBJ1-6
clone size: NA
V gene: TRBV27
D gene: TRBD1

CDR3 protein: CASSVVGQSGHGYTF
CDR3 DNA: TGTGCCAGCAGCGTAGTGGGACAGAGCGGTCATGGCTACACCTTC
J gene: TRBJ1-2
clone size: NA
V gene: TRBV9
D gene: TRBD1

CDR3 protein: CASSTRGVGTTTF
CDR3 DNA: TGTGCCAGCAGCACCCGAGGGGTGGGGACAACGACCTTC
J gene: TRBJ1-2
clone size: NA
V gene: TRBV11-2
D gene: NA

CDR3 protein: CASSRTDSYNEQFF
CDR3 DNA: TGTGCCAGCAGCCGGACAGATTCCTACAATGAGCAGTTCTTC
J gene: TRBJ2-1
clone size: NA
V gene: TRBV5-8
D gene: NA

CDR3 protein: CASTEGTGYEQYF
CDR3 DNA: TGTGCCAGTACCGAGGGGACAGGGTACGAGCAGTACTTC
J gene: TRBJ2-7
clone size: NA
V gene: TRBV19
D gene: TRBD1

CDR3 protein: CASSIQGGNTEAFF
CDR3 DNA: TGTGCCAGTAGTATACAGGGAGGAAACACTGAAGCTTTCTTT
J gene: TRBJ1-1
clone size: NA
V gene: TRBV19
D gene: NA

CDR3 protein: CASSLERNSPLRF
CDR3 DNA: TGTGCCAGCAGCTTGGAGCGGAATTCACCCCTCCGCTTT
J gene: TRBJ1-6
clone size: NA
V gene: TRBV5-5
D gene: NA

CDR3 protein: CASRQGSYEQYF
CDR3 DNA: TGTGCCAGCAGACAGGGCTCCTACGAGCAGTACTTC
J gene: TRBJ2-7
clone size: NA
V gene: TRBV2
D gene: NA

CDR3 protein: CASSGTGRNTEAFF
CDR3 DNA: TGTGCCAGCAGTGGAACAGGGAGGAACACTGAAGCTTTCTTT
J gene: TRBJ1-1
clone size: NA
V gene: TRBV25-1
D gene: NA

CDR3 protein: CASSLNPQGTYGYTF
CDR3 DNA: TGTGCCAGCAGCTTAAACCCGCAGGGCACCTATGGCTACACCTTC
J gene: TRBJ1-2
clone size: NA
V gene: TRBV7-9
D gene: NA

CDR3 protein: CASSYGQAPSPLHF
CDR3 DNA: TGTGCCAGCAGTTACGGACAGGCCCCTTCACCCCTCCACTTT
J gene: TRBJ1-6
clone size: once
V gene: TRBV6-5
D gene: TRBD1

CDR3 protein: CAWSGGGYEKLFF
CDR3 DNA: TGTGCCTGGAGTGGGGGGGGCTATGAAAAACTGTTTTTT
J gene: TRBJ1-4
clone size: NA
V gene: TRBV30
D gene: NA

CDR3 protein: CASSRQTPSTDTQYF
CDR3 DNA: TGCGCCAGCAGCCGACAGACCCCTAGCACAGATACGCAGTATTTT
J gene: TRBJ2-3
clone size: NA
V gene: TRBV5-1
D gene: NA